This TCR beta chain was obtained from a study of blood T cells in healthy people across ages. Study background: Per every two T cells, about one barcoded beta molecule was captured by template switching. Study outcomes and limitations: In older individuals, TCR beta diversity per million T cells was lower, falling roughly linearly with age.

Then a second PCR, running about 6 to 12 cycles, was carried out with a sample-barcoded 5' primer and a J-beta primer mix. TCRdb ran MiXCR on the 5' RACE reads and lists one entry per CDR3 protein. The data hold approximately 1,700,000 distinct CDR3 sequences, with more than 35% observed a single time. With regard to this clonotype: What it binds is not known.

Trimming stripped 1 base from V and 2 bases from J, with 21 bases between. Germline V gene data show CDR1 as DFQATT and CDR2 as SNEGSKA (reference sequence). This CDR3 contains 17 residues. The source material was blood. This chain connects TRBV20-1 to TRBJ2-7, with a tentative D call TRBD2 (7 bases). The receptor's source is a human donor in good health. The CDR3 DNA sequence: TGCAGTGCTAGAGGCAATGGGGGCGGGGGTACACCCTACGAGCAGTACTTC. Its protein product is CSARGNGGGGTPYEQYF.